This TCR beta chain was identified during a study of control samples from healthy donors and cancer patients. Germline CDR1 is SGHDT and CDR2 is YYEEEE. V gave up 0 bases and J gave up 5 bases, with 9 bases separating them. The CDR3 has 14 residues. Data came from immunoSEQ multiplex PCR; TCRdb stores just in-frame clones and leaves some out. The sample has under 200,000 clones; around 95% are singletons. What was sequenced was blood. The rearrangement links TRBV5-6 to TRBJ1-5, with unresolved D. The sequence came from a woman aged 40 to 49 in good health. The CDR3 loop reads CASSLAWEDQPQHF. The CDR3 nucleotides are TGTGCCAGCAGCTTGGCATGGGAGGATCAGCCCCAGCATTTT.